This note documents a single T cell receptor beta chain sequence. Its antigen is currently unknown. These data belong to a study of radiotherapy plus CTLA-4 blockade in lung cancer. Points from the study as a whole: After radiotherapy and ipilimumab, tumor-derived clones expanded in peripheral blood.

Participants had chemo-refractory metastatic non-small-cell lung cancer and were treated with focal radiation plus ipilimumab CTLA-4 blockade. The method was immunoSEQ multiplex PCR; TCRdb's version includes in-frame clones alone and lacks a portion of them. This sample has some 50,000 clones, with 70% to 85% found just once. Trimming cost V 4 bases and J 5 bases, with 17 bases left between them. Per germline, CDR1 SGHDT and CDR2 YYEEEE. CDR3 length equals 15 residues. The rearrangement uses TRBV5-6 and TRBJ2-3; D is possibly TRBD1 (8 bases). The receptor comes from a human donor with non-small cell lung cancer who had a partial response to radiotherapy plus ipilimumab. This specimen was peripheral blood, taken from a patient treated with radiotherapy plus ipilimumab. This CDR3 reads CASSGNRGGEDTQYF. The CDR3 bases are TGTGCCAGCAGCGGGAACAGGGGGGGTGAAGATACGCAGTATTTT.